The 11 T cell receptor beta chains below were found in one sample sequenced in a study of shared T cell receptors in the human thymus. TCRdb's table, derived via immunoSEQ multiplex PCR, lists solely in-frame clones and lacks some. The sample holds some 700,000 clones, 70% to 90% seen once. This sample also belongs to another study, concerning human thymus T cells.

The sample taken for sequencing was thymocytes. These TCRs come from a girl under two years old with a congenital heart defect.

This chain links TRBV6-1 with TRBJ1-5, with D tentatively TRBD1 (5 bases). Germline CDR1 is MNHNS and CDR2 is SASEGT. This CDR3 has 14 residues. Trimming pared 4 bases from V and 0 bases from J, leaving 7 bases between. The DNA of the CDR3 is TGTGCCAGCAGTGGGGGCTATAGCAATCAGCCCCAGCATTTT. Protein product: CASSGGYSNQPQHF.

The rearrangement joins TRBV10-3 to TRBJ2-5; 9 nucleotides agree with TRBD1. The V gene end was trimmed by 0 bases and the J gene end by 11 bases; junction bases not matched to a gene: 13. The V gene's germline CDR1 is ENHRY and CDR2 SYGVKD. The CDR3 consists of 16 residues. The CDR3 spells CAISESVGTGSVEQYF. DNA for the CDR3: TGTGCCATCAGTGAGTCAGTGGGGACAGGGTCTGTGGAGCAGTACTTC.

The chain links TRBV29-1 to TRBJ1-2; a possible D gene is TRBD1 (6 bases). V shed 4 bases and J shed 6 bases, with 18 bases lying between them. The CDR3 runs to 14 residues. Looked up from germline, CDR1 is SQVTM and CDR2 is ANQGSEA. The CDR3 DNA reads TGCAGCGTTGTGAGGCAGGGGTCTTTTCATGGCTACACCTTC. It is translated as CSVVRQGSFHGYTF.

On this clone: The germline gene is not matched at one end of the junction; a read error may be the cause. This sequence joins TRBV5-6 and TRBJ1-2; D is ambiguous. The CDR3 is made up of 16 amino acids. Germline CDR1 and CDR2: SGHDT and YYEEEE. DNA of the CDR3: TGTGCCAGCAGCCCACCCGCAAGGCTTCCGAACTATGGCCACACCTTC. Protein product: CASSPPARLPNYGHTF.

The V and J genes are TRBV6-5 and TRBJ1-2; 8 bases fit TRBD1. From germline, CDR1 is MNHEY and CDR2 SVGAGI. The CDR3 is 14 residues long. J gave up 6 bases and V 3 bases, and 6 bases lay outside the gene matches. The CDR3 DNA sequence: TGTGCCAGCAGTTATAAGACAGGGGTGAATGGCTACACCTTC. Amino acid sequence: CASSYKTGVNGYTF.

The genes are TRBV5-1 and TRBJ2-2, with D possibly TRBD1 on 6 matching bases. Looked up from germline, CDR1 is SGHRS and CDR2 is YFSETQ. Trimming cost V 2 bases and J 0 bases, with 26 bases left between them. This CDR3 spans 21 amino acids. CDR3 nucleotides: TGCGCCAGCAGCTTACAGGGAGAAACCGATTTTTCCATCGCGAACACCGGGGAGCTGTTTTTT. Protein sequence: CASSLQGETDFSIANTGELFF.

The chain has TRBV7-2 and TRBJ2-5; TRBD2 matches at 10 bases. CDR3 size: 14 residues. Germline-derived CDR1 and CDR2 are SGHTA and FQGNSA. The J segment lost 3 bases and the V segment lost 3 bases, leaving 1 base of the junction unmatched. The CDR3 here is CASSFTSGEETQYF. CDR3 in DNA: TGTGCCAGCAGCTTTACTAGCGGGGAAGAGACCCAGTACTTC.

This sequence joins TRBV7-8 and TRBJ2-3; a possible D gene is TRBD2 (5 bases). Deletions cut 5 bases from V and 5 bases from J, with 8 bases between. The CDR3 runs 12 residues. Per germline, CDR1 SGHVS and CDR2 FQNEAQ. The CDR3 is CASSRDGDTQYF. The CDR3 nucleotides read TGTGCCAGCAGCCGGGATGGAGATACGCAGTATTTT.

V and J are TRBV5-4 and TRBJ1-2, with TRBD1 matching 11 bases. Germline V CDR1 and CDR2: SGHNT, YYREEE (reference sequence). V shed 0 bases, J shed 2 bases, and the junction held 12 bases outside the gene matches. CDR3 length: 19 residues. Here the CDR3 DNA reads TGTGCCAGCAGCTTGGGTTTGGTGGGACAGGGGGTATACAACTATGGCTACACCTTC. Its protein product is CASSLGLVGQGVYNYGYTF.

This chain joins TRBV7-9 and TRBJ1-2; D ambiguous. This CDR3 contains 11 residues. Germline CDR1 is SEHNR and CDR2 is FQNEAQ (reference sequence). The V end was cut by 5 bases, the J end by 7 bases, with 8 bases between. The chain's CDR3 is CASSPLRGYTF. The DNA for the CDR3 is TGTGCCAGCAGCCCCCTCCGTGGCTACACCTTC.

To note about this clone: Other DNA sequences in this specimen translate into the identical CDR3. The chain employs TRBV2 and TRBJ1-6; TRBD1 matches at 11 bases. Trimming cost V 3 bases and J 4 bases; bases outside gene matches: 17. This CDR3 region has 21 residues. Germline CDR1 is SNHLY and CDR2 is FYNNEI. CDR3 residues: CASSDTGPSLDRGPYNSPLHF. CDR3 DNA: TGTGCCAGCAGTGACACCGGGCCCTCTCTGGACAGGGGGCCTTATAATTCACCCCTCCACTTT.